This T cell receptor beta chain was sequenced during a study of blood T cell repertoires in COVID-19 (TCRdb year 2020). Study-wide context: Samples from collaborators originated in the United States, Italy and Spain and spanned both the acute and convalescent phases of COVID-19. The prospective study material was composed of cDNA or gDNA derived from T cells, B-cell-depleted T cells, or PBMCs. The dataset comprised deeply sampled blood TCRbeta repertoires from subjects exposed to, actively infected with, or recovered from COVID-19. The repertoires were released in a freely available public database intended as a resource for research on the immune response to SARS-CoV-2. The samples were drawn from two sources: the first 160 participants of the ongoing ImmuneRACE study, and 1,254 subjects contributed by 6 global collaborators. A de-identified subject ID, COVID-19 status, age in years and sex were almost always included in the sample metadata. HLA class I and class II types, where available, came from metadata supplied by the sample provider rather than from assay-based typing.

TCRbeta CDR3 regions were amplified from genomic DNA by means of the immunoSEQ Assay, a bias-controlled multiplex PCR. The paper's data handling went like this. The number of nucleated cells in each sample was estimated by amplification of reference gene primers within the assay. To quantify the absolute abundance of each unique TCRbeta CDR3 rearrangement, sequence reads were collapsed and filtered. Productive Simpson clonality was computed per sample as the square root of Simpson's diversity index over productive rearrangements. TCRdb stores this immuneACCESS table with in-frame sequences only. Part of the clones is absent; in the studies checked, under half of the shortfall reflects unresolved V genes, and no reason is known for the rest. V, J and clone size derive from that table, while D and trimming were established from the DNA sequence. This sample has under 200,000 clones in its table, and 70% to 90% of those were observed once. 4.4% of the sample lies in the top ten.

Via the germline V gene, CDR1 is SGHNT and CDR2 YENEEA. There are 13 amino acids in the CDR3, from cysteine to phenylalanine inclusive. The sequence is cut down to CDR3 DNA, 39 bases in frame from base 1. V is clipped by 3 bases and J by 7 bases, and the sequence between their germline boundaries is 12 bases long. Study-level results and caveats: The amount of clinical and demographic metadata varied by source and participant and was provided uncurated.

About this clone itself: Its antigen has not been determined. Qualities for individual bases were not recorded, and no much larger clone is one base off.

In the prospective study, participants were 18 to 89 years old, resided in fewer than 25 geographic areas of the United States, and were enrolled through a virtual design. Cohort assignment in the prospective study relied on participant-reported clinical history from a screening survey and a study questionnaire. Recovered participants in ImmuneRACE Cohort 3 were defined by two consecutive negative NP/OP PCR tests, clearance by a healthcare professional, or resolution of symptoms. Each participant in the prospective study had whole blood, serum and a nasopharyngeal or oropharyngeal swab collected by mobile phlebotomists. Participants in the prospective study had the option to provide additional blood draws and questionnaires over a roughly 2-month period. Prospective study blood samples were shipped either frozen or at room temperature before DNA extraction.

The clonotype comes from a woman aged 45-59 years who had recovered from COVID-19. The V and J genes are TRBV11-3 and TRBJ1-2; the D gene remains uncertain. The sample was PBMCs or T cells enriched from blood (not recorded which). The DNA sequence is TGTGCCAGCAGCTTTTCCCCTGAGGGTGGCTACACCTTC. Translated, this is CASSFSPEGGYTF.